What follows describes a single T cell receptor (beta chain). Its antigen is still unknown. TCR beta CDR3 regions were amplified from RNA transcripts. First-round RT-PCR with HTBI primers amplified the TCR CDR3 region. Via MiXCR, TCRdb re-called the multiplex PCR reads, giving one row per CDR3 protein. In the table there are approximately 870,000 distinct CDR3 sequences, approximately 40% of which are singletons. Germline lookup yields CDR1 SGDLS and CDR2 YYNGEE. This CDR3 contains 13 residues. V gave up 7 bases and J gave up 4 bases, with 15 bases separating them. Absent ophthalmopathy progression within 18 months defined stable Graves' hyperthyroidism. More than 9.5 ml fresh peripheral blood yielded the PBMCs. The source of the sample is a study of T cells in Graves' hyperthyroidism and ophthalmopathy. Regarding the study as a whole: Ophthalmopathy was told apart from stable hyperthyroidism by a 13 V-J model. Ophthalmopathy onset followed model prediction by a median approximately seven months.

The chain combines TRBV9 with TRBJ2-7; D might be TRBD1 (6 bases). The TCR comes from a man younger than 35 with Graves' hyperthyroidism. The sample was blood. CDR3 in amino acids: CASSRGSGYEQYF. DNA of the CDR3: TGTGCCAGCTCTAGGGGGAGTGGATACGAGCAGTACTTC.